Shown below are 30 T cell receptor beta chains from a single sample sequenced in a study of cytomegalovirus exposure and HLA in healthy donors. The study ran its PCR with 60 Vbeta and 13 Jbeta primers. Profiled with immunoSEQ multiplex PCR; TCRdb holds only in-frame clones, not every one. Among 95,000 to 150,000 clones listed, around 81% were seen once. The sample was PBMCs. The source of these receptors is a female donor in good health and CMV-seronegative.

The chain carries TRBV27 and TRBJ1-2; 8 bases align to TRBD1. The trim removed 8 bases at V and 6 bases at J, leaving 11 bases unmatched. CDR3 length: 14 residues. CDR1 is MNHEY and CDR2 is SMNVEV in the germline V gene (reference sequence). CDR3 region: CASSTTRGPDGYTF. CDR3 sequence (DNA): TGTGCCAGCTCGACGACCAGGGGGCCGGATGGCTACACCTTC.

This rearrangement joins TRBV10-3 to TRBJ2-2; TRBD2 is a possible D gene (6 bases). CDR1 and CDR2 (germline): ENHRY, SYGVKD. The CDR3 has 15 amino acids. Trimming shortened V by 1 base and J by 5 bases, and 11 bases separated the two germline ends. CDR3 bases: TGTGCCATCAGTGAGTGGGACGGGGGAACCGGGGAGCTGTTTTTT. It is translated as CAISEWDGGTGELFF.

CDR3 DNA: TGCGCCAGCAGTCTGGAGCGGGAGGGGAATGAGCAGTTCTTC. This gives the protein CASSLEREGNEQFF. This chain connects TRBV23-1 to TRBJ2-1, with 10 bases lining up with TRBD2. TRBV23-1 has ORF status, its function being uncertain. The CDR3 consists of 14 residues. The V gene end was trimmed by 4 bases and the J gene end by 7 bases; junction bases not matched to a gene: 4.

This clone has just one count. The chain uses TRBV30 and TRBJ2-7, with D maybe TRBD1 (6 bases). Germline lookup yields CDR1 GTSNPN and CDR2 SVGIG (reference sequence). The CDR3 spans 13 residues. V was shortened by 2 bases and J by 2 bases, with 10 bases between the two germline ends. The CDR3 bases are TGTGCCTGGAGTTTAGGACAGACCTACGAGCAGTACTTC. It translates to CAWSLGQTYEQYF.

The chain employs TRBV2 and TRBJ2-7, with D perhaps matching TRBD1 (5 bases). CDR3 length: 14 amino acids. V was shortened by 7 bases and J by 2 bases, with 15 bases between the two germline ends. Germline lookup yields CDR1 SNHLY and CDR2 FYNNEI. CDR3 bases: TGTGCCAGCACCCCAGGGTCGCTAGCCTACGAGCAGTACTTC. This sequence encodes CASTPGSLAYEQYF.

This chain connects TRBV6-1 to TRBJ1-2; D is perhaps TRBD1 (6 bases). V was shortened by 7 bases and J by 0 bases, with 15 bases between the two germline ends. This CDR3 spans 15 amino acids. Germline CDR1 reads MNHNS; CDR2 reads SASEGT. The CDR3 is CASKPQDSSNYGYTF. The CDR3 bases are TGTGCCAGCAAGCCCCAGGACAGCTCTAACTATGGCTACACCTTC.

V gene TRBV11-1 combines with J gene TRBJ1-2; weak D call: TRBD1 (5 bases). The V gene lost 3 bases and the J gene lost 2 bases, with 10 bases spanning the gap. The germline gives CDR1 SGHAT, CDR2 FQDESV (reference sequence). This CDR3 has 14 residues. The CDR3, as DNA: TGTGCCAGCAGCTTGTCCAGGGCGAACTATGGCTACACCTTC. Translation: CASSLSRANYGYTF. Full variable domain (missing parts from reference TRBV11-1 and TRBJ1-2): EAEVAQSPRYKITEKSQAVAFWCDPISGHATLYWYRQILGQGPELLVQFQDESVVDDSQLPKDRFSAERLKGVDSTLKIQPAELGDSAMYLCASSLSRANYGYTFGSGTRLTVV.

This clone appeared a single time. The rearrangement uses TRBV28 and TRBJ1-5; possible D gene TRBD1, 5 bases. The CDR3 is made up of 13 amino acids. V lost 3 bases to trimming and J lost 6 bases, with 9 bases between them. Per germline, CDR1 MDHEN and CDR2 SYDVKM. The DNA of the CDR3 is TGTGCCAGCAGTTTCGTAGGGGCTCAGCCCCAGCATTTT. This gives the protein CASSFVGAQPQHF.

This rearrangement joins TRBV28 to TRBJ2-5; the match to TRBD1 covers 10 bases. The CDR3 runs to 16 residues. The germline V gene encodes CDR1 MDHEN and CDR2 SYDVKM. Trimming took 5 bases from V and 0 from J; bases not matched to a gene: 6. The CDR3 is CASSITGTGDQETQYF. CDR3 sequence (DNA): TGTGCCAGCAGTATAACCGGGACAGGGGACCAAGAGACCCAGTACTTC.

The J gene is TRBJ2-5, the V gene TRBV19; 7 bases agree with TRBD1. V trimming: 5 bases; J trimming: 5 bases; junction bases outside the gene matches: 11. Per germline, CDR1 LNHDA and CDR2 SQIVND (reference sequence). The CDR3 is 15 amino acids. The CDR3 protein is CASSSRGSRGETQYF. The CDR3 region has the DNA TGTGCCAGTAGTTCCAGGGGGAGTCGAGGTGAGACCCAGTACTTC.

The rearrangement links TRBV19 to TRBJ2-7; a weak D match, TRBD1 (7 bases). Germline V CDR1 and CDR2: LNHDA, SQIVND (reference sequence). The CDR3 is 13 amino acids. The V and J ends lost 7 bases and 6 bases respectively, with 16 bases between them. As DNA, the CDR3 is TGTGCCAGTAAGGACAGGATTAGCGGCGAGCAGTACTTC. Protein sequence: CASKDRISGEQYF.

This clone was picked up a small number of times. The genes are TRBV9 and TRBJ2-5; 9 positions agree with TRBD1. Germline values: CDR1 SGDLS, CDR2 YYNGEE. V trimming: 4 bases; J trimming: 5 bases; junction bases outside the gene matches: 9. CDR3 size: 15 residues. CDR3 amino acids: CASSNRQGVRETQYF. The CDR3 coding sequence is TGTGCCAGCAGCAACCGACAGGGGGTGCGGGAGACCCAGTACTTC.

The chain combines TRBV6-1 with TRBJ2-7; tentatively, D is TRBD2 (7 bases). The CDR3 spans 16 residues. V lost 4 bases to trimming and J lost 2 bases, with 18 bases between them. Germline CDR1 MNHNS, CDR2 SASEGT. CDR3 residues: CASSGRRGANPYEQYF. In nucleotides, the CDR3 is TGTGCCAGCAGTGGACGCCGGGGGGCTAATCCCTACGAGCAGTACTTC.

In regard to this clone: Other DNA sequences in the sample encode the same CDR3. The chain combines TRBV18 with TRBJ1-1; D might be TRBD1 (5 bases). V lost 3 bases and J lost 5, with 10 bases in between. From germline, CDR1 is KGHSH and CDR2 LQKENI. The CDR3 is made up of 13 amino acids. The CDR3 DNA is TGTGCCAGCTCACCGGGGCGTGTGACTGAAGCTTTCTTT. It encodes CASSPGRVTEAFF.

The chain carries TRBV7-8 and TRBJ1-6; D is uncertain. This CDR3 comprises 19 residues. V was trimmed by 5 bases and J by 5 bases, leaving 25 bases between them. CDR1 and CDR2 from the germline V gene are SGHVS and FQNEAQ. The CDR3 sequence: CASSSLLRGRRNHNSPLHF. The DNA for the CDR3 is TGTGCCAGCAGCAGCCTACTGAGAGGTAGAAGGAACCATAATTCACCCCTCCACTTT. The entire variable domain, with the rest obtained from reference TRBV7-8 and TRBJ1-6, is as follows: GAGVSQSPRYKVAKRGQDVALRCDPISGHVSLFWYQQALGQGPEFLTYFQNEAQLDKSGLPSDRFFAERPEGSVSTLKIQRTQQEDSAVYLCASSSLLRGRRNHNSPLHFGNGTRLTVT.

The rearrangement uses TRBV2 and TRBJ2-7; perhaps TRBD1 as D (6 bases). V lost 2 bases, J lost 4 bases, and 15 bases lay in between. The CDR3 has 15 residues. Germline V gene lookup returns CDR1 SNHLY and CDR2 FYNNEI. The CDR3 is CASSETDRMRYEQYF. CDR3 sequence (DNA): TGTGCCAGCAGTGAAACTGACAGGATGAGGTACGAGCAGTACTTC. Variable domain in full (rest from reference TRBV2 and TRBJ2-7): EPEVTQTPSHQVTQMGQEVILRCVPISNHLYFYWYRQILGQKVEFLVSFYNNEISEKSEIFDDQFSVERPDGSNFTLKIRSTKLEDSAMYFCASSETDRMRYEQYFGPGTRLTVT.

The chain employs TRBV7-9 and TRBJ2-1, with TRBD2 as a possible D gene (5 bases). The V and J ends lost 4 bases and 5 bases respectively, with 18 bases between them. The CDR3 has 16 amino acids. The germline CDR1 and CDR2 sequences are SEHNR and FQNEAQ (reference sequence). The CDR3 region has the DNA TGTGCCAGCAGCTCTGTCGGGAACCCGGCGAACAATGAGCAGTTCTTC. This sequence encodes CASSSVGNPANNEQFF.

This clone was counted between two and nine times. CDR3 nucleotide sequence: TGTGCCAGCAGCTATGACAGGGACTCCTACAATGAGCAGTTCTTC. Residues: CASSYDRDSYNEQFF. The chain uses TRBV5-4 and TRBJ2-1; 7 bases agree with TRBD1. V trimming: 3 bases; J trimming: 0 bases; junction bases outside the gene matches: 3. There are 15 residues in the CDR3. The germline V gene encodes CDR1 SGHNT and CDR2 YYREEE (reference sequence).

This chain uses TRBV10-1 with TRBJ2-7, with TRBD1 as a possible D gene (5 bases). This CDR3 contains 13 residues. From germline, CDR1 is WNHNN and CDR2 SYGVQD (reference sequence). V lost 8 bases and J lost 1, with 12 bases in between. Here the CDR3 DNA reads TGCGCCAGCGGCGATACAGGTTCCTACGAGCAGTACTTC. Amino acid sequence: CASGDTGSYEQYF.

The gene calls are TRBV6-6 and TRBJ2-7; tentative D call: TRBD2 (7 bases). The length of the CDR3 is 13 residues. Germline assignment: CDR1 MNHNY and CDR2 SVGAGI (reference sequence). Trimming removed 5 bases at V and 6 bases at J, with 14 bases between. CDR3 nucleotide sequence: TGTGCCAGCAGTGACCTCCGGGGGGCCGAGCAGTACTTC. Translating gives CASSDLRGAEQYF.

This clone appeared once. J is TRBJ2-7 and V is TRBV21-1; the table's D call, TRBD2, has no DNA check behind it. TRBV21-1 is tagged as a pseudogene. The length of the CDR3 is 17 residues. In DNA form, the CDR3 reads TGTGCCAGCACACCACCGGCTAGGATCTCGAGCTCCTACGAGCAGTACTTC. It codes for CASTPPARISSSYEQYF.

This clone was picked up a small number of times. The gene calls are TRBV11-2 and TRBJ2-1; 15 nucleotides match TRBD2. Germline CDR1 reads SGHAT; CDR2 reads FQNNGV. The CDR3 is 17 residues long. V dropped 5 bases and J dropped 9; count of bases not matched to a gene: 11. The CDR3 nucleotides read TGTGCCAGCAGCCCCTTCGCAGGGACTAGCGGGAGGCGTGAGCAGTTCTTC. It translates to CASSPFAGTSGRREQFF.

This chain joins TRBV28 and TRBJ2-2; D is perhaps TRBD2 (5 bases). Germline lookup yields CDR1 MDHEN and CDR2 SYDVKM. CDR3 size: 13 residues. The ends were cut back, 6 bases at V and 6 bases at J, with 11 bases in the middle. The DNA for the CDR3 is TGTGCCAGCAGAGTCTGGAGGTCCGGGGAGCTGTTTTTT. It translates to CASRVWRSGELFF. The whole variable domain, filled in from reference TRBV28 and TRBJ2-2, reads DVKVTQSSRYLVKRTGEKVFLECVQDMDHENMFWYRQDPGLGLRLIYFSYDVKMKEKGDIPEGYSVSREKKERFSLILESASTNQTSMYLCASRVWRSGELFFGEGSRLTVL.

This clone was observed a single time. DNA of the CDR3: TGTGCCAGCCCTCCAGGGGGGGCGATGTCTGAGCGGGAGAATGCCAAAAACATTCAGTACTTC. Residues: CASPPGGAMSERENAKNIQYF. The chain employs TRBV28 and TRBJ2-4; D is perhaps TRBD2 (8 bases). This CDR3 comprises 21 residues. Germline V gene data show CDR1 as MDHEN and CDR2 as SYDVKM. Trimming left V 8 bases short and J 1 base short, with 33 bases between.

This CDR3 is CASSLESRVGRYYNEQFF. CDR3 nucleotides: TGTGCCAGCAGCTTAGAGTCGAGGGTTGGCAGATATTACAATGAGCAGTTCTTC. The chain links TRBV7-9 to TRBJ2-1; the D gene is possibly TRBD2 (5 bases). Trimming took 1 base from V and 4 from J, leaving 20 bases between them. The CDR3 covers 18 residues. The germline V gene has CDR1 SEHNR and CDR2 FQNEAQ (reference sequence).

For this clone: Other nucleotide sequences from this sample produce the same CDR3. The CDR3 region has the DNA TGTGCCAGCTCACCCGGGACTAGTTACAATGAGCAGTTCTTC. Protein: CASSPGTSYNEQFF. The genes are TRBV18 and TRBJ2-1, with TRBD2 matching 8 bases. The CDR3 covers 14 residues. From germline, CDR1 is KGHSH and CDR2 LQKENI. Trimming removed 3 bases from V and 4 bases from J; junction bases left unmatched: 2.

This clone was seen just once. The chain is built from TRBV6-1 and TRBJ1-1; TRBD1 is a possible D gene (6 bases). Germline loops: CDR1 MNHNS, CDR2 SASEGT. This CDR3 has 16 amino acids. V was shortened by 3 bases and J by 2 bases, with 16 bases between the two germline ends. CDR3 sequence reads: CASSEALGQINTEAFF. The CDR3 region has the DNA TGTGCCAGCAGTGAGGCTCTAGGACAGATTAACACTGAAGCTTTCTTT.

CDR3 residues: CAWDRIGTSAQYF. The CDR3 DNA reads TGTGCCTGGGATCGTATTGGGACTAGCGCGCAGTATTTT. This sequence joins TRBV30 and TRBJ2-3, with TRBD2 matching over 10 bases. The germline V gene has CDR1 GTSNPN and CDR2 SVGIG (reference sequence). CDR3 length: 13 amino acids. The V and J ends lost 5 bases and 10 bases, in that order; junction bases with no gene match: 9.

This chain links TRBV28 with TRBJ2-5; 10 bases align to TRBD1. Judging by the DNA end, TRBJ2-7 fits better; the J call may be wrong. Germline CDR1 reads MDHEN; CDR2 reads SYDVKM. There are 14 residues in the CDR3. CDR3 bases: TGTGCCAGCAGCTCCCGGGACAGGGGCTACGAGCAGTACTTC. Translation: CASSSRDRGYEQYF.

This sequence joins TRBV18 and TRBJ2-2; 11 bases are shared with TRBD1. The CDR3 totals 13 residues. Germline CDR1 reads KGHSH; CDR2 reads LQKENI. V trimming: 8 bases; J trimming: 7 bases; junction bases outside the gene matches: 3. This chain's CDR3 is CASGQGAGGELFF. The CDR3 bases are TGTGCCAGCGGACAGGGGGCCGGCGGGGAGCTGTTTTTT.